This TCR beta chain was profiled in a study of cytomegalovirus exposure and HLA in healthy donors (dated by TCRdb to about 2017). Background on the whole study: According to an earlier analysis of 587 of the donors, some 180 million T cells yielded 90 million to 130 million unique TCR beta sequences and 276 Gb of sequence data. About 280 gigabases of sequencing data and 91 million or so unique TCR sequences made up an early release that covered around 640 HLA-typed donors. Of the roughly 400 genotyped donors, around 81% fell in the genetic ancestry cluster associated with self-reported Caucasian donors. The study aimed to test whether signatures of past pathogen exposure could be identified by cataloging public T cell receptors. The study profiled the T cell repertoires of about 640 subjects by immunosequencing and related them to cytomegalovirus serostatus. A separate validation cohort of 90 to 150 different subjects was used in addition to the 666-subject first cohort. To predict cytomegalovirus infection status, the study combined high-throughput TCR immunosequencing, statistical association of individual TCRs with disease status, and machine learning. A later analysis re-analyzed previously published TCR beta repertoires from 666 donors and added high-resolution HLA genotyping to study TCR occurrence patterns. In the later analysis, no new phenotypic data were used to find candidate immune exposures; instead, reliance was placed on TCR beta sequences and their occurrence across donors. In an earlier analysis of 587 of the donors, high-throughput TCR beta sequencing was used to judge whether each TCR beta V gene segment behaved as functional or pseudogenic. Donor age, sex, ethnicity and CMV serostatus were compiled together with the repertoire data. In a later genetic analysis, genome-wide SNP genotypes for about three fifths of the 666 donors were used, and that subset was treated as a discovery cohort. All discovery cohort repertoires had been generated using a single sequencing platform. Class I and class II HLA loci were covered by the typing at four-digit resolution. The number of typed donors differed by locus: about 620-630 for A, B, C, DRB1 and DQB1; 522 for DQA1; 600 to 610 for DPA1; and some 450 for DPB1. Roughly 5 DR-DQ haplotypes were treated as single units for association and clustering because of strong linkage in the cohort. Across 398 genotyped donors of the cohort, an average of approximately 220,000 unique TCR beta nucleotide sequences per donor were sequenced, and roughly 18% of those sequences were non-productive. The paper's findings and limits, for the study overall: Linkage disequilibrium might explain the correlated functional status among segregating V segments, but an unknown experimental factor could not be excluded. Immune exposure information for the cohort was limited to CMV serostatus. Because HLA typing was missing for some donors at each locus, association tests included only the typed subset. According to the authors, the approach could potentially be generalized to other disease states and immunological phenotypes. A later genetic analysis reported fewer N-insertions in productive TCRs among donors in an Asian-associated ancestry cluster than the approximately 700-donor mean. In a later analysis, several top co-occurrence clusters were reported to appear linked to parvovirus B19, influenza, CMV and Epstein-Barr virus. In a later genetic analysis, a missense DCLRE1C variant was associated with V-gene and J-gene trimming of TCR beta chains, and the association was replicated in an independent cohort. Because the 87-base-pair reads could not distinguish some IMGT-functional V segments, including TRBV6-2 and TRBV6-3, those segments were excluded. A later analysis found that most CMV-associated TCR beta chains appeared HLA-restricted, with HLA associations seemingly driven largely by CMV exposure. In a later analysis, HLA-associated TCR beta chains were found to be more clonally expanded and to have lower generation probabilities than equally common non-associated chains. Approximately 18 rarely observed V segments, including chromosome 9 orphons, were excluded from the earlier analysis of approximately 600 of the donors because counts were too low. This cohort had only TCR beta chains sequenced, and the lack of alpha or paired-chain data limited which features could be detected. While some public TCRs were present in many individuals, most TCR sequences turned up only very rarely across donors. The sequencing pipeline was judged likely to have produced a cluster of highly shared sequence variants as a technical artifact. In an earlier analysis of 500 to 650 of the donors, most TCR beta V segments appeared in productive rearrangements about 87% or about 30% of the time, broadly matching IMGT annotations. A further reported finding was that TCR beta sequences accurately predicted the HLA-A and HLA-B alleles for most subjects in the first cohort. In a later analysis, 15,000 to 20,000 TCR beta sequences were associated with specific HLA alleles at a false discovery rate of 0.05. Assigning TCR associations to individual alleles was difficult when HLA alleles, especially DR and DQ, strongly co-occurred. The study listed approximately 160 TCR beta chains as associated with cytomegalovirus. Presence/absence analyses assumed roughly uniform sequencing depth across donors, an assumption that may not hold. Three of the identified cytomegalovirus-associated TCR beta chains were confirmed in vitro to be specific for cytomegalovirus antigens. In a later analysis, the rate of TCR association differed among HLA loci, with DRB1 alleles having the most associated TCRs and HLA-C alleles having the fewest. Cytomegalovirus status was reported to be diagnosed by the classifier with high specificity and sensitivity in both the original and validation cohorts.

With respect to this clone: No cognate antigen has been identified for it. Qualities for individual bases were not recorded, and no much larger clone is one base off.

V is cut back by 5 bases and J by 8 bases, with 3 bases in the junction unmatched. The CDR3 runs 12 residues from the cysteine to the phenylalanine. Just the 36-base CDR3 DNA is kept, in frame starting at base 1. Per the germline V gene, SNHLY is the CDR1 and FYNNEI is the CDR2. The cohort comprised several hundred healthy bone marrow donors. At the time of sampling, all cohort members were nominally healthy, though unrecorded immune exposures were likely present. The donor tested CMV seronegative, placing the donor among the 350 or so seronegative members of the cohort. A peripheral blood sample was collected from each donor, and TCR beta sequencing was performed on peripheral blood mononuclear cells. Genomic DNA extraction from the blood cell samples was performed with the Qiagen DNeasy Blood Extraction Kit. The method was the immunoSEQ multiplex PCR assay. The multiplex PCR relied on a mix of 60 forward primers for TCR Vbeta segments and 13 reverse primers for TCR Jbeta segments. Amplification of the CDR3 region of rearranged TCR beta genes was performed with a multiplex PCR assay on genomic DNA. Amplified TCR beta libraries were sequenced as 87-base-pair reads on the Illumina HiSeq System. For the original study's pipeline: A later analysis tallied roughly 80 million unique TCR beta chains across the 660 or so repertoires, and roughly 11 million of those chains were shared by two or more donors. Raw reads were error-corrected and collapsed into unique sequences with a nearest-neighbor algorithm that merged closely related sequences to remove PCR and sequencing errors. To assign V, D and J gene segments, CDR3 sequences were aligned to IMGT reference sequences. Each retained sequence needed at least a six-nucleotide match to both a V gene segment and a J gene segment. Rearrangements were classified as productive when the CDR3 lacked stop codons and remained in frame with V and J, and all other rearrangements were classified as non-productive. Following IMGT convention, CDR3 was defined as the stretch from the second conserved V-encoded cysteine to the conserved J-encoded phenylalanine. In an earlier analysis of approximately 590 of the donors, sequences lacking an unambiguous match to a single V gene segment were excluded. In an earlier analysis of 450 to 750 of the donors, a V segment was called functional when productive rearrangements were above 56.7%, and segregating when the standard deviation between donors exceeded 5%. To diagnose cytomegalovirus status from the catalog of TCR beta chain sequences, a statistical classification framework was built. V and J gene assignment, in a later analysis, came from comparing TCR nucleotide sequences with IMGT/GENE-DB human TR gene sequences. In a later analysis, CDR3 sequences and most-parsimonious VDJ recombination scenarios were assigned using the TCRdist pipeline. In a later analysis, each TCR beta chain was defined by its CDR3 amino acid sequence together with its V-gene family, and reads without a unique V-gene family were excluded. A later analysis removed 550 to 650 highly shared, low-generation-probability nucleotide sequences to deal with suspected cross-contamination and a sequencing artifact. For each public chain, a later analysis derived a clonal expansion index from normalized ranks of inferred template counts within each repertoire. A later analysis computed generation probabilities with a VDJ recombination model fitted to out-of-frame rearrangements, and checked the results against IGoR. In a later analysis, hypergeometric tests were used to score TCR-TCR, TCR-HLA and TCR-CMV co-occurrence, with a repertoire-size bias correction applied to TCR pairs. To estimate false discovery rates, a later analysis permuted the HLA or CMV assignments 20 times. In a later analysis, co-occurring TCRs were grouped using DBSCAN, with TCRdist sequence similarity added in when clustering inside HLA-allele-positive subsets. Repertoires with fewer than 30,000 or more than 120,000 public chains were left out of co-occurrence clustering, as were a handful of repertoires with anomalous nucleotide sharing. Sourced from immuneACCESS, this table was stored by TCRdb with only in-frame sequences that have V and J called. A share of the clones is absent; for the studies checked, an unresolved V gene accounts for under half, and the remainder has no known explanation. V, J and clone size are those of that table, while D and trimming were read from the DNA. Present in this sample are about 200,000 clones, over 65% of which were seen just once. The top ten clones comprise 1.5% to 2% of the sample.

This receptor chain uses TRBV2 and TRBJ1-2, with TRBD1 matching 9 junction bases. Material: PBMCs. This sequence was found in a woman in her twenties or thirties in good health and CMV-seronegative. The CDR3 region reads CASSRQGVGYTF. In nucleotide form, the sequence is TGTGCCAGCAGTAGACAGGGGGTCGGCTACACCTTC.